This record covers a single T cell receptor (beta chain). These data belong to a study of control samples from healthy donors and cancer patients. The assay was immunoSEQ multiplex PCR, and TCRdb's table has in-frame clones only and misses some. The table has roughly 55,000 clones, roughly 90% seen once. Germline CDR1 reads SGDLS; CDR2 reads YYNGEE. The length of the CDR3 is 13 residues. Trimming removed 3 bases at V and 0 bases at J, with 7 bases between. The chain uses TRBV9 and TRBJ2-7; D not certain. The specimen sequenced was PBMCs. This TCR was sampled from a man aged 35-49 years with colorectal cancer. The CDR3 loop reads CASSGTTSYEQYF. The CDR3 DNA sequence: TGTGCCAGCAGCGGGACGACCTCCTACGAGCAGTACTTC.